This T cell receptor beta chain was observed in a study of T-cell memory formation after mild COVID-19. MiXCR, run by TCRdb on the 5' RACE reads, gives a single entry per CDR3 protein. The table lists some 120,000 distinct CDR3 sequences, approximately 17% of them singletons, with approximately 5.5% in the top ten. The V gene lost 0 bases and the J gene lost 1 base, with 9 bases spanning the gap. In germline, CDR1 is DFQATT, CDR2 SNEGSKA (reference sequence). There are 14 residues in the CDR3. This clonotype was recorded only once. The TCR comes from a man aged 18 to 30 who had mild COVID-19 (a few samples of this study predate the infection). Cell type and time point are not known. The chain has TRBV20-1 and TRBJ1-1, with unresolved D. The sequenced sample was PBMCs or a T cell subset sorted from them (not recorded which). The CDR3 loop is CSARDPRENTEAFF. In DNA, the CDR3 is TGCAGTGCTAGAGATCCGAGGGAGAACACTGAAGCTTTCTTT.